The 13 T cell receptor beta chains below all came from one sample that was sequenced in a study of CD8+ T cells in alopecia areata. The sequencing template was cDNA reverse transcribed from extracted RNA. The table came from immunoSEQ multiplex PCR; TCRdb's copy has only in-frame clones and leaves some out. The data show about 110,000 clones, roughly three fifths seen once. Treatment indicated: oral pan-JAK inhibitor, 5-10 mg twice daily. The sample consisted of CD4+ T cells sorted from blood, taken at week 24, from a patient treated with tofacitinib. The source is a human donor with alopecia areata.

The chain joins TRBV5-1 to TRBJ1-1; D uncertain. Germline-derived CDR1 and CDR2 are SGHRS and YFSETQ. This CDR3 has 14 amino acids. Trimming removed 5 bases from V and 6 bases from J, with 17 bases in between. The CDR3 sequence is CASSSSGKGAEAFF. The CDR3 bases are TGCGCCAGCAGTTCGTCGGGGAAGGGCGCTGAAGCTTTCTTT.

The CDR3 DNA reads TGCGCCAGCAGCTTTGCCGGGACAGGGAGCACCGGGGAGCTGTTTTTT. Its protein is CASSFAGTGSTGELFF. The chain has TRBV5-1 and TRBJ2-2; 9 nucleotides align to TRBD1. The CDR3 consists of 16 residues. V lost 2 bases, J lost 4 bases, and 6 bases stayed unmatched. Germline assignment: CDR1 SGHRS and CDR2 YFSETQ.

This clone has just a few counts. V and J are TRBV11-2 and TRBJ1-3; D not certain. Germline V CDR1 and CDR2: SGHAT, FQNNGV. CDR3 size: 15 residues. With 4 bases removed from V and 0 bases from J, the gap between germline ends came to 10 bases. The CDR3 protein is CASSWRQNSGNTIYF. The CDR3, as DNA: TGTGCCAGCAGCTGGAGACAAAACTCTGGAAACACCATATATTTT.

This clone has more than one count but fewer than ten. J is TRBJ1-1 and V is TRBV6-5; the D is unclear. The V gene lost 6 bases and the J gene lost 1 base, with 9 bases spanning the gap. Germline V CDR1 and CDR2: MNHEY, SVGAGI. The length of the CDR3 is 13 residues. The CDR3 bases are TGTGCCAGCAGACACACACGGAACACTGAAGCTTTCTTT. This translates into CASRHTRNTEAFF.

The chain employs TRBV29-1 and TRBJ1-1, with TRBD1 as a possible D gene (5 bases). The CDR3 covers 13 residues. V was pared by 7 bases and J by 2 bases, with 14 bases between. The germline V gene encodes CDR1 SQVTM and CDR2 ANQGSEA. The CDR3 sequence is CSAETAINTEAFF. In nucleotides, the CDR3 is TGCAGCGCCGAGACAGCAATAAACACTGAAGCTTTCTTT.

The sample holds a few counts of this clone. V usage is TRBV23-1 and J usage is TRBJ1-2; D is ambiguous. TRBV23-1 counts as an open reading frame of uncertain function. With 4 bases removed from V and 6 bases from J, the gap between germline ends came to 12 bases. The CDR3 extends over 13 amino acids. In DNA, the CDR3 is TGCGCCAGCAGTCCTCCGTCGGTCCATGGCTACACCTTC. It specifies CASSPPSVHGYTF.

This clone was detected a few times. The V gene is TRBV11-2, the J gene TRBJ2-5, with D possibly matching TRBD2 (7 bases). The V and J ends lost 4 bases and 4 bases respectively, with 16 bases between them. Germline values: CDR1 SGHAT, CDR2 FQNNGV. The CDR3 consists of 15 residues. CDR3 amino acids: CASSSDRGARETQYF. The CDR3 DNA reads as TGTGCCAGCAGCTCCGACCGGGGGGCTCGAGAGACCCAGTACTTC.

This clone was seen a few times. This chain joins TRBV7-2 and TRBJ1-2, with 7 bases that match TRBD1. Germline CDR1 is SGHTA and CDR2 is FQGNSA. Trimming at V came to 5 bases and at J to 4 bases, leaving 4 bases not matched to a gene. The CDR3 extends over 13 amino acids. The CDR3 DNA reads as TGTGCCAGCAGCCGGGACAGAACCTATGGCTACACCTTC. Translating it yields CASSRDRTYGYTF.

V gene TRBV7-2 combines with J gene TRBJ2-7; TRBD1 matches at 7 bases. The CDR3 runs to 12 residues. CDR1 and CDR2 (germline): SGHTA, FQGNSA. V gave up 2 bases and J gave up 7 bases; unmatched junction bases: 2. This CDR3 reads CASSLYRGEQYF. CDR3 in DNA: TGTGCCAGCAGCTTATACAGGGGAGAGCAGTACTTC. Supplemented by reference TRBV7-2 and TRBJ2-7, the full variable domain reads GAGVSQSPSNKVTEKGKDVELRCDPISGHTALYWYRQSLGQGLEFLIYFQGNSAPDKSGLPSDRFSAERTGGSVSTLTIQRTQQEDSAVYLCASSLYRGEQYFGPGTRLTVT.

The J gene is TRBJ1-2, the V gene TRBV19; D is possibly TRBD1 (6 bases). The CDR3 consists of 13 residues. V lost 10 bases and J lost 1, with 13 bases in between. The V gene's germline CDR1 is LNHDA and CDR2 SQIVND (reference sequence). CDR3 region: CATQDSLNYGYTF. The CDR3 DNA is TGTGCCACCCAGGACAGCCTTAACTATGGCTACACCTTC.

V gene TRBV14 combines with J gene TRBJ1-6; tentative D call: TRBD1 (5 bases). Trimming pared 4 bases from V and 8 bases from J, leaving 12 bases between. The CDR3 has 14 amino acids. Germline CDR1 SGHDN, CDR2 FVKESK. The chain's CDR3 is CASSLGVLYSPLHF. The CDR3 region has the DNA TGTGCCAGCAGCCTGGGGGTGCTTTATTCACCCCTCCACTTT.

The chain uses TRBV19 and TRBJ2-4; 10 nucleotides agree with TRBD2. CDR3 length: 17 amino acids. Germline V CDR1 and CDR2: LNHDA, SQIVND (reference sequence). The V and J ends lost 4 bases and 0 bases, in that order; junction bases with no gene match: 6. The CDR3 here is CASSTLAGVLAKNIQYF. CDR3 nucleotide sequence: TGTGCCAGTAGTACCCTAGCGGGGGTGTTAGCCAAAAACATTCAGTACTTC.

This chain connects TRBV30 to TRBJ1-1, with D possibly being TRBD1 (6 bases). This CDR3 region has 17 residues. Per germline, CDR1 GTSNPN and CDR2 SVGIG (reference sequence). V lost 1 base and J lost 1, with 19 bases in between. The CDR3 protein is CAWSARPRAGANTEAFF. The CDR3 bases are TGTGCCTGGAGTGCCCGACCGCGCGCAGGGGCGAACACTGAAGCTTTCTTT.